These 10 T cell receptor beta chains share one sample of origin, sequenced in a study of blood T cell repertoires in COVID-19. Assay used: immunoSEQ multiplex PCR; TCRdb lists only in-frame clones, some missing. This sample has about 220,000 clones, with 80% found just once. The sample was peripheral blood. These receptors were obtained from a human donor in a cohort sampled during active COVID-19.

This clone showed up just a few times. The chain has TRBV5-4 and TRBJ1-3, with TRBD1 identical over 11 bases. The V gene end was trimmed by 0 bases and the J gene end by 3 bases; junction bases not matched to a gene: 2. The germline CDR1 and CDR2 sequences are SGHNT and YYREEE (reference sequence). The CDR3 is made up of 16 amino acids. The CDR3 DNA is TGTGCCAGCAGCTTGGGGACAGGGGGCTTTGGAAACACCATATATTTT. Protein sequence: CASSLGTGGFGNTIYF. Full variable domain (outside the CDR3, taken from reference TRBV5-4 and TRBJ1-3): ETGVTQSPTHLIKTRGQQVTLRCSSQSGHNTVSWYQQALGQGPQFIFQYYREEENGRGNFPPRFSGLQFPNYSSELNVNALELDDSALYLCASSLGTGGFGNTIYFGEGSWLTVV.

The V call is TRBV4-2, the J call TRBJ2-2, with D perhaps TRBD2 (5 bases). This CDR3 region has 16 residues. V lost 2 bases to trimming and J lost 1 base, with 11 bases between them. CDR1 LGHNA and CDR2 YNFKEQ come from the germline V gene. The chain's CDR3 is CASSQQPGLNTGELFF. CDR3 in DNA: TGTGCCAGCAGCCAACAACCGGGATTGAACACCGGGGAGCTGTTTTTT.

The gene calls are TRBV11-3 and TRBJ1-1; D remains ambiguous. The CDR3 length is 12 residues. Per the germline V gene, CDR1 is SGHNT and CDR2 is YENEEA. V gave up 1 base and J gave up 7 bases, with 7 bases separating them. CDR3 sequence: CASSLGGGEAFF. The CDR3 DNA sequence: TGTGCCAGCAGCTTAGGTGGAGGTGAAGCTTTCTTT.

This CDR3 is CASSASQGPQYF. The CDR3 region has the DNA TGTGCCAGCAGCGCATCACAGGGGCCGCAGTATTTT. The chain employs TRBV11-2 and TRBJ2-3; 7 bases line up with TRBD1. With V trimmed by 5 bases and J by 10 bases, 6 bases remained unmatched. Germline V gene lookup returns CDR1 SGHAT and CDR2 FQNNGV. The CDR3 runs 12 residues.

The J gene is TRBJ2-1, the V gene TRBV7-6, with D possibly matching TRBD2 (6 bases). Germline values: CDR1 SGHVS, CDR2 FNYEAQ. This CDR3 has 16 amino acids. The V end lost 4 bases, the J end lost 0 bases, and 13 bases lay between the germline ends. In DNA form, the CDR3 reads TGTGCCAGCAGCTCCCTAGCGCCCACCTCCTACAATGAGCAGTTCTTC. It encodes CASSSLAPTSYNEQFF.

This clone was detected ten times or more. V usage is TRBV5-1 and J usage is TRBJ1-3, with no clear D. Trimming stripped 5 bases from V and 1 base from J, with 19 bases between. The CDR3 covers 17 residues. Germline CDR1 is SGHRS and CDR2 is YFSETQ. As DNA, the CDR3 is TGCGCCAGCAGTTCATCCGGGCAAGCGGATTCTGGAAACACCATATATTTT. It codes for CASSSSGQADSGNTIYF.

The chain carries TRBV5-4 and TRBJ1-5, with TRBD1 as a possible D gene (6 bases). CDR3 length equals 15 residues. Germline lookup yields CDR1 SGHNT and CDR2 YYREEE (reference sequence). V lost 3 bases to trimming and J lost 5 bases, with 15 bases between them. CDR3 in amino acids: CASSWGPTQDQPQHF. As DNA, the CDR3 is TGTGCCAGCAGCTGGGGGCCCACACAAGATCAGCCCCAGCATTTT.

The CDR3 reads CASSPGGWPQHF. In nucleotides, the CDR3 is TGTGCCAGTAGTCCGGGGGGGTGGCCCCAGCATTTT. This rearrangement joins TRBV19 to TRBJ1-5; D perhaps matches TRBD1 (5 bases). The CDR3 runs 12 residues. CDR1 LNHDA and CDR2 SQIVND come from the germline V gene (reference sequence). V shed 5 bases and J shed 9 bases, with 11 bases lying between them.

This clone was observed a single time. The CDR3 DNA sequence: TGTGCCAGCAGAGGTAGGACAGGGGGGGAAGCTTTCTTT. Translating it yields CASRGRTGGEAFF. This chain joins TRBV2 and TRBJ1-1; the match to TRBD1 covers 10 bases. This CDR3 contains 13 residues. V shed 6 bases and J 8 bases; nucleotides not matched to a gene: 6. Germline V lookup: CDR1 SNHLY, CDR2 FYNNEI.

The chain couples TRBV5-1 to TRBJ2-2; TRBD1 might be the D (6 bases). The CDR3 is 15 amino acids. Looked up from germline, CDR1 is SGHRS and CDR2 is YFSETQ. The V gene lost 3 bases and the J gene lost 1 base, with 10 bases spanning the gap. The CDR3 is CASSSGQLNTGELFF. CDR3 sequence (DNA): TGCGCCAGCAGCTCAGGACAGCTGAACACCGGGGAGCTGTTTTTT.